This TCR beta chain was obtained from a study of T cell repertoires in cytomegalovirus infection. Across the whole study: It can be stated that public TCR beta signatures indicated CMV infection as well as a matching HLA type. Study findings and constraints: In two of eight donors, the top clonotype was HLA-C-restricted CMV-specific. People with CMV and the relevant HLA were identified by cumulative public TCR beta family frequency.

The sample holds many counts of this clonotype. Its antigen is not identified. In TCRdb, the reads were re-called with MiXCR into one record per CDR3 protein. This table holds roughly 720,000 distinct CDR3 sequences, approximately 40% found once. The germline V and J ends were trimmed by 0 bases and 5 bases, with 5 bases remaining between them. The germline V gene has CDR1 LGHNA and CDR2 YNFKEQ. The CDR3 is made up of 12 amino acids. This chain uses TRBV4-2 with TRBJ2-7; D gene unclear. This TCR came from a human donor in good health (CMV status not recorded). Some clones in this sample may be carry-over from other donors' samples. The material sequenced was PBMCs. In nucleotides, the CDR3 is TGTGCCAGCAGCCAAGATCCGGACGAGCAGTACTTC. This codes for CASSQDPDEQYF.